Listed below are T cell receptor beta chains from one sample, sequenced in a study of cytomegalovirus exposure and HLA in healthy donors. This table comes from immunoSEQ multiplex PCR, and its TCRdb copy is limited to in-frame clones, with some not included. The repertoire consists of approximately 120,000 clones, with around three quarters occurring once and the leading ten covering over 5%. The sequencing sample was made of PBMCs. These receptors came from a woman in her 40s in good health and CMV-seronegative. The CDR3 runs from the conserved cysteine through the conserved F or W. Fields, in order: clone size, J gene, D gene, V gene, CDR3 protein, CDR3 DNA. A D gene is named only where the DNA matches it firmly. Clone size is not always given. Where it is, it says once, few, many or a class for expanded clones.

-	TRBJ2-1	-	TRBV2	CASSERGQTYNEQFF	TGTGCCAGCAGTGAAAGGGGCCAGACGTACAATGAGCAGTTCTTC
-	TRBJ1-1	-	TRBV10-1	CASSELTSGTEAFF	TGCGCCAGCAGTGAGTTAACATCGGGCACTGAAGCTTTCTTT
-	TRBJ2-7	TRBD2	TRBV9	CASSVGETSGYEQYF	TGTGCCAGCAGCGTAGGTGAGACTAGCGGCTACGAGCAGTACTTC
-	TRBJ2-7	TRBD2	TRBV7-2	CASSLGGSSHEQYF	TGTGCCAGCAGCTTAGGCGGGAGTTCCCACGAGCAGTACTTC
-	TRBJ2-2	TRBD1	TRBV7-2	CASSRGGTGYPGELFF	TGTGCCAGCAGCCGAGGCGGGACAGGGTATCCCGGGGAGCTGTTTTTT
-	TRBJ1-2	-	TRBV28	CASRTQDSLYGYTF	TGTGCCAGCAGGACCCAGGACAGTCTCTATGGCTACACCTTC
few	TRBJ2-1	TRBD2	TRBV7-9	CASYGLDRREQFF	TGTGCCAGCTACGGACTAGATCGACGCGAGCAGTTCTTC
-	TRBJ1-4	TRBD1	TRBV10-3	CAISSSGDSGEKLFF	TGTGCCATCAGTAGCTCAGGGGACAGCGGTGAAAAACTGTTTTTT
-	TRBJ2-2	-	TRBV7-2	CASSPGNTGELFF	TGTGCCAGCAGCCCCGGTAACACCGGGGAGCTGTTTTTT
-	TRBJ2-7	-	TRBV7-2	CASSLVSPTYEQYF	TGTGCCAGCAGCTTAGTTAGCCCCACCTACGAGCAGTACTTC
-	TRBJ2-1	-	TRBV11-2	CASSPSGPYNEQFF	TGTGCCAGCAGCCCCTCCGGTCCCTACAATGAGCAGTTCTTC
-	TRBJ2-1	-	TRBV21-1	CASSKRQGGTHNEQFF	TGTGCCAGCAGCAAAAGGCAGGGGGGCACACACAATGAGCAGTTCTTC
-	TRBJ1-4	-	TRBV4-1	CASSSLQINEKLFF	TGCGCCAGCAGTTCCCTACAGATTAATGAAAAACTGTTTTTT
-	TRBJ2-5	-	TRBV2	CASSHTKWGELKETQYF	TGTGCCAGCAGTCATACAAAGTGGGGAGAGTTAAAAGAGACCCAGTACTTC
-	TRBJ2-1	-	TRBV7-6	CASSGKTSSYNEQFF	TGTGCCAGCAGCGGGAAGACTAGCTCCTACAATGAGCAGTTCTTC
-	TRBJ2-7	-	TRBV5-1	CASSLAGVEAYSDEQYF	TGCGCCAGCAGCTTGGCCGGGGTGGAGGCCTACTCCGACGAGCAGTACTTC
-	TRBJ2-4	-	TRBV28	CASSLRGNSQYF	TGTGCCAGCAGTTTAAGAGGGAACAGTCAGTACTTC
once	TRBJ2-1	TRBD2	TRBV4-2	CASSQRLAELYNEQFF	TGTGCCAGCAGCCAGAGACTAGCGGAGCTCTACAATGAGCAGTTCTTC
-	TRBJ2-1	TRBD1	TRBV2	CASSGTGNEQFF	TGTGCCAGCAGTGGGACAGGCAATGAGCAGTTCTTC
few	TRBJ2-1	TRBD2	TRBV28	CASSFPTSGSYNEQFF	TGTGCCAGCAGCTTCCCGACTAGCGGGTCGTACAATGAGCAGTTCTTC
-	TRBJ2-1	-	TRBV7-8	CASSLVSGRGKFF	TGTGCCAGCAGCCTAGTATCTGGCAGGGGAAAGTTCTTC
-	TRBJ2-1	TRBD1	TRBV2	CANTGGYYNEQFF	TGTGCCAACACAGGGGGGTACTACAATGAGCAGTTCTTC